The rows below give T cell receptor beta chains drawn from one sample of a study of blood T cell repertoires in COVID-19. Here immunoSEQ multiplex PCR was the method, and the copy in TCRdb shows in-frame clones only, minus some. The data contain around 130,000 clones, approximately 87% of them seen just once; the ten biggest clones take up 3% to 4%. The source material was peripheral blood. The receptors were gathered from a man aged 55 to 70 with acute or convalescent COVID-19. Both conserved end residues are part of each CDR3. A D gene is named only where the DNA matches it firmly. Some rows mark clone size as missing; the rest say once, few, many or name a class of expanded clone.

TRBJ1-1,TRBV19,.,TRBD1,TGTGCCAGTGGACAGGGGGAAAGTGGCACTGAAGCTTTCTTT,CASGQGESGTEAFF
TRBJ2-3,TRBV27,once,TRBD2,TGTGCCAGCAGAACGGGGGGGCAGGGGACAGATACGCAGTATTTT,CASRTGGQGTDTQYF
TRBJ1-4,TRBV28,.,TRBD1,TGTGCCAGCAGGAAAGACAGGGGTTGGACTAATGAAAAACTGTTTTTT,CASRKDRGWTNEKLFF
TRBJ2-7,TRBV5-1,.,.,TGCGCCAGCAGCCGGGACGGAGGGCCTATCAACGAGCAGTACTTC,CASSRDGGPINEQYF
TRBJ2-7,TRBV7-2,.,TRBD1,TGTGCCAGCAGCTTCACCGGGACAGGGGTGGGGGAGCAGTACTTC,CASSFTGTGVGEQYF
TRBJ2-3,TRBV12-3/TRBV12-4,.,TRBD2,TGTGCCACCCAGACTAGCGGCACAGATACGCAGTATTTT,CATQTSGTDTQYF
TRBJ2-5,TRBV6-6,.,.,TGTGCCAGCAGCCGGGACATCCAAGAGACCCAGTACTTC,CASSRDIQETQYF
TRBJ2-5,TRBV28,.,TRBD2,TGTGCCAGCAGTTTAGCAAGCGGGAAGACCCAGTACTTC,CASSLASGKTQYF
TRBJ1-1,TRBV28,.,.,TGTGCCAGCAGACTAGGACAGACTGAAGCTTTCTTT,CASRLGQTEAFF
TRBJ1-3,TRBV4-3,.,.,TGCGCCAGCAGCCTAAGGGACTCCTCTGGAAACACCATATATTTT,CASSLRDSSGNTIYF
TRBJ1-2,TRBV7-7,.,TRBD1,TGTGCCAGCAGCCCCCCGACGGGCCGGGACAGGGTTTGTCGTGGCTACACCTTC,CASSPPTGRDRVCRGYTF
TRBJ2-1,TRBV10-3,.,TRBD2,TGTGCCATCAGTGACGATGTGGGGAGGGAGCCCCGGAGCTCCTACAATGAGCAGTTCTTC,CAISDDVGREPRSSYNEQFF
TRBJ2-3,TRBV3-1/TRBV3-2,.,TRBD2,TGTGCCAGCAGCCAAAGTAGCTCGGGACTAGCGGGGCGCACAGATACGCAGTATTTT,CASSQSSSGLAGRTDTQYF
TRBJ2-5,TRBV18,.,.,TGTGCCAGCTCACCCCCCGGGAAAAGCCTCAGGGAGACCCAGTACTTC,CASSPPGKSLRETQYF
TRBJ1-1,TRBV29-1,.,TRBD1,TGCAGCGTTGAGGGGACAGCGAACACTGAAGCTTTCTTT,CSVEGTANTEAFF
TRBJ1-4,TRBV7-3,.,TRBD1,TGTGCCAGCAGCGTAACCGGGACAGTTAATGAAAAACTGTTTTTT,CASSVTGTVNEKLFF
TRBJ2-3,TRBV5-6,.,TRBD2,TGTGCCAGCAGCTTTTCTAGCGGGAGGATGGGAGATACGCAGTATTTT,CASSFSSGRMGDTQYF
TRBJ2-3,TRBV7-6,.,.,TGTGCCAGCAGCTTGACAGCCGCCCGCACAGATACGCAGTATTTT,CASSLTAARTDTQYF
TRBJ2-7,TRBV15,once,TRBD1,TGTGCCACGTCCGGGGGGGACAGGGGATTCGGCGAGCAGTACTTC,CATSGGDRGFGEQYF
TRBJ2-5,TRBV29-1,.,TRBD1,TGCAGCGTTGCCCGATTGTCCGACAGGGGAACCCAGTACTTC,CSVARLSDRGTQYF
TRBJ1-5,TRBV29-1,few,.,TGCAGCGTTGCCGCGACAGACGATCAGCCCCAGCATTTT,CSVAATDDQPQHF
TRBJ1-2,TRBV7-8,.,.,TGTGCCAGCAGCTTAGAGGTGCAGGCCGTAAACTATGGCTACACCTTC,CASSLEVQAVNYGYTF
TRBJ2-5,TRBV7-2,.,TRBD2,TGTGCCAGCAGCTTAATGGGGACTAGCGGGAGGGCTGTTAAGGTCCAGTACTTC,CASSLMGTSGRAVKVQYF
TRBJ2-3,TRBV4-1,.,.,TGCGCCAGCAGCCAAGGTTCGGCGGGTACGGATACGCAGTATTTT,CASSQGSAGTDTQYF
TRBJ2-2,TRBV28,.,.,TGTGCCAGCAGTTTAGCGGGGCGTAACACCGGGGAGCTGTTTTTT,CASSLAGRNTGELFF
TRBJ1-1,TRBV6-5,.,.,TGTGCCAGCGGGTGGGGAGTTGAAGCTTTCTTT,CASGWGVEAFF
TRBJ2-7,TRBV11-2,.,TRBD2,TGTGCCAGCAGGTCCATTAGCGGGAGTCGGGACGAGCAGTACTTC,CASRSISGSRDEQYF
TRBJ1-2,TRBV28,.,TRBD1,TGTGCCAGCAGACTCGGGACAGGCGCCTATGGCTACACCTTC,CASRLGTGAYGYTF
TRBJ2-7,TRBV5-4,.,.,TGTGCCAGCAGCTTGGGGTCCCCAGGAATACCCTACGAGCAGTACTTC,CASSLGSPGIPYEQYF
TRBJ2-3,TRBV5-1,.,TRBD1,TGCGCCAGCAGCCAAGGGTCTTCCACAGGGGATTCGCAGTATTTT,CASSQGSSTGDSQYF
TRBJ2-3,TRBV28,.,.,TGTGCCAGCAGTTTATTTATCGGGGTCGGGACAGATACGCAGTATTTT,CASSLFIGVGTDTQYF
TRBJ2-7,TRBV21-1,once,.,TGTGCCAGCAGCAAGACACCGGGACTTCTGGTTGGCTCGCAGTACTTC,CASSKTPGLLVGSQYF
TRBJ1-2,TRBV7-2,.,TRBD1,TGTGCCAGCAGCTTGACCCTGACAGGGGGGAACTATGGCTACACCTTC,CASSLTLTGGNYGYTF
TRBJ2-6,TRBV9,once,.,TGTGCCAGCAGCTTCAGCTCTGGGGCCAACGTCCTGACTTTC,CASSFSSGANVLTF
TRBJ2-1,TRBV4-3,.,TRBD2,TGCGCCAGCAGCCAAGGGGAGGGTGGAAGGGTTCTAAATGAGCAGTTCTTC,CASSQGEGGRVLNEQFF
TRBJ2-7,TRBV5-4,.,TRBD1,TGTGCCAGCAGCTCGACAGGGTCCTACGAGCAGTACTTC,CASSSTGSYEQYF
TRBJ2-1,TRBV19,.,TRBD2,TGTGCCAGTACTTTAGCGGGTGGCTCCTACAATGAGCAGTTCTTC,CASTLAGGSYNEQFF
TRBJ2-7,TRBV24-1,.,TRBD2,TGTGCCACCAGTGACGGGACTAGCGGATTCTACGAGCAGTACTTC,CATSDGTSGFYEQYF
TRBJ2-1,TRBV11-2,few,.,TGTGCCAGCAGCTCCCAAGTTCTAGGGCAGTTCTTC,CASSSQVLGQFF
TRBJ1-6,TRBV28,.,.,TGTGCCAGCAGGCGGGTGCTAGTAGGGCCCCTCCACTTT,CASRRVLVGPLHF
TRBJ2-5,TRBV7-3,.,TRBD2,TGTGCCAGCAGCTCCTCGGGGGGAGTAGGAGAGACCCAGTACTTC,CASSSSGGVGETQYF
TRBJ1-1,TRBV7-9,once,.,TGTGCCAGCAGCTTAGATAGGGGGGGACGGTTGAACACTGAAGCTTTCTTT,CASSLDRGGRLNTEAFF
TRBJ1-1,TRBV19,.,.,TGTGCCAGTAGTCCTTTGTGGCAGGCCCAAGAAGCTTTCTTT,CASSPLWQAQEAFF
TRBJ2-3,TRBV5-5,.,TRBD1,TGTGCCAGCAGCTTGGCGGGACAGGGGGCAGATACGCAGTATTTT,CASSLAGQGADTQYF
TRBJ2-7,TRBV27,.,.,TGTGCCAGCAGTCCATCGCCCCAGGGGTACGAGCAGTACTTC,CASSPSPQGYEQYF
TRBJ2-3,TRBV19,few,TRBD1,TGTGCCAGTAGTATTGGGGACAGGCCTACAGATACGCAGTATTTT,CASSIGDRPTDTQYF
TRBJ2-7,TRBV27,.,TRBD2,TGTGCCACCAGATTTAGCGGGAGCGTGGACGAGCAGTACTTC,CATRFSGSVDEQYF
TRBJ2-7,TRBV6-6,.,.,TGTGCCAGCAGTGGCGGGCGAAAGTCCTACGAGCAGTACTTC,CASSGGRKSYEQYF
TRBJ2-3,TRBV27,.,TRBD1,TGTGCCAGCAGTCTAGACAGGGCAGGCACGCAGTATTTT,CASSLDRAGTQYF
TRBJ2-2,TRBV9,.,.,TGTGCCAGCAGCATACGACAGGACTTGACCGGGGAGCTGTTTTTT,CASSIRQDLTGELFF
TRBJ2-2,TRBV7-3,.,TRBD2,TGTGCCAGCAGCCCATCCAATTCACTAGCGGCCGGGCGGACCGGGGAGCTGTTTTTT,CASSPSNSLAAGRTGELFF
TRBJ2-5,TRBV7-2,.,TRBD1,TGTGCCAGCAGCTTAAACAGGGGAGAGACCCAGTACTTC,CASSLNRGETQYF
TRBJ2-7,TRBV6-2/TRBV6-3,.,TRBD1,TGTGCCAGCAGTTACTCGACCGGGACAGGGTTTCTCTTC,CASSYSTGTGFLF
TRBJ2-7,TRBV9,.,.,TGTGCCAGCAGCGCAGGGACTTCGACTTCCTACGAGCAGTACTTC,CASSAGTSTSYEQYF
TRBJ2-7,TRBV27,.,TRBD2,TGTGCCAGCAGTTATTCTAGCGGGGTCTACGAGCAGTACTTC,CASSYSSGVYEQYF
TRBJ1-5,TRBV5-1,.,TRBD1,TGCGCCAGCAGCCAGACAGGGATGGAGCAGCCCCAGCATTTT,CASSQTGMEQPQHF
TRBJ2-2,TRBV19,.,TRBD1,TGTGCCAGCAGGAGGACAGGCGAGAACACCGGGGAGCTGTTTTTT,CASRRTGENTGELFF